One sample yielded the 4 T cell receptor beta chains listed below, sequenced in a study of T cell repertoires in cytomegalovirus infection. TCRdb re-derived calls from the reads in MiXCR, one entry per CDR3 protein. The sample lists about half a million distinct CDR3 sequences, roughly a third seen once, with roughly 16% in the top ten. These receptors' antigens are unknown. The sequences come from cultured PBMCs, collected from culture after CMV antigen stimulation. The receptors were gathered from a human donor in good health (CMV status not recorded). Some clones in this sample may be carry-over from other donors' samples.

V usage is TRBV7-2 and J usage is TRBJ1-5; no clear D. V was shortened by 1 base and J by 0 bases, with 7 bases between the two germline ends. The CDR3 spans 15 residues. Germline V gene sequence: CDR1 SGHTA, CDR2 FQGNSA. DNA of the CDR3: TGTGCCAGCAGCTTAGTACAAAATAGCAATCAGCCCCAGCATTTT. Amino acids: CASSLVQNSNQPQHF.

Many counts were recorded for this clonotype. The CDR3 protein is CASSQEGQISSGNTIYF. CDR3 sequence (DNA): TGCGCCAGCAGCCAAGAGGGACAGATAAGCTCTGGAAACACCATATATTTT. V is TRBV4-1 and J is TRBJ1-3; 7 bases are a match to TRBD1. This CDR3 has 17 amino acids. Trimming took 0 bases from V and 0 from J; bases not matched to a gene: 5. From germline, CDR1 is MGHRA and CDR2 YSYEKL.

This sequence joins TRBV6-1 and TRBJ2-1; 13 bases line up with TRBD2. The V and J ends lost 7 bases and 6 bases, in that order; junction bases with no gene match: 3. Germline CDR1 and CDR2: MNHNS and SASEGT. This CDR3 contains 14 residues. The CDR3 region has the DNA TGTGCCAGCACCCGGACTAGCGGGAGCAATGAGCAGTTCTTC. Amino acids: CASTRTSGSNEQFF.

The chain links TRBV28 to TRBJ2-5; D may be TRBD1 (5 bases). V lost 7 bases and J 1 base, leaving 16 bases between the germline ends. This CDR3 comprises 15 residues. Germline V gene lookup returns CDR1 MDHEN and CDR2 SYDVKM. CDR3 region: CASTERGTAQETQYF. The CDR3, as DNA: TGTGCCAGCACCGAAAGGGGTACGGCCCAAGAGACCCAGTACTTC.